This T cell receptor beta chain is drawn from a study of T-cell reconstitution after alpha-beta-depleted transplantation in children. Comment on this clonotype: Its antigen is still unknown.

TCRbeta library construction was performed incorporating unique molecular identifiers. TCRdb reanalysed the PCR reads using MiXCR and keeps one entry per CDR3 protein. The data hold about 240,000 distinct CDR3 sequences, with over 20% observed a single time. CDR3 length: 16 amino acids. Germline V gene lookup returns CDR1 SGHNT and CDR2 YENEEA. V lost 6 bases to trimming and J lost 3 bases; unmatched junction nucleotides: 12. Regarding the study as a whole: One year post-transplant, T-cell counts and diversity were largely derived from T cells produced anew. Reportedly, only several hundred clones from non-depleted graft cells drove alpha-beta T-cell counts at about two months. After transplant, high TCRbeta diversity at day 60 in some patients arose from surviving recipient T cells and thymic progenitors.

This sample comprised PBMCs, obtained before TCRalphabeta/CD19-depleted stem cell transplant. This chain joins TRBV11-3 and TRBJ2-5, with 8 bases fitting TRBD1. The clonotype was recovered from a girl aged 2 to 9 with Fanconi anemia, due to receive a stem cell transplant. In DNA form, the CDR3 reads TGTGCCAGCAGTTTTGGACAGGGTATTGCCGAAGAGACCCAGTACTTC. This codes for CASSFGQGIAEETQYF.